The 30 T cell receptor beta chains given below trace back to one sample, sequenced in a study of blood T cell repertoires in COVID-19. Here immunoSEQ multiplex PCR was the method, and the copy in TCRdb shows in-frame clones only, minus some. The data contain 93,000 or so clones, 84% of them seen just once; the ten biggest clones take up roughly 13%. Material: peripheral blood. Receptors were obtained from a human donor in a cohort sampled during active or convalescent COVID-19.

The chain joins TRBV30 to TRBJ1-5, with no clear D. CDR1 and CDR2 from the germline V gene are GTSNPN and SVGIG (reference sequence). V dropped 3 bases and J dropped 3 bases, with 15 bases sitting between them. This CDR3 has 15 residues. As DNA, the CDR3 is TGTGCCTGGAGCCCGGCCCGCGGCACCAATCAGCCCCAGCATTTT. Translation gives CAWSPARGTNQPQHF.

V is TRBV10-2 and J is TRBJ2-3; 9 nucleotides match TRBD2. V lost 5 bases and J lost 2; bases outside the gene matches: 5. Germline CDR1 reads WSHSY; CDR2 reads SAAADI. The CDR3 runs 15 residues. The CDR3 DNA follows: TGCGCCAGCAGTAGGTCTAGCGGGGTCACAGATACGCAGTATTTT. It codes for CASSRSSGVTDTQYF.

The gene calls are TRBV7-3 and TRBJ2-3; TRBD1 might be the D (6 bases). From germline, CDR1 is SGHTA and CDR2 FQGTGA. With 5 bases removed from V and 6 bases from J, the gap between germline ends came to 18 bases. This CDR3 spans 15 amino acids. The CDR3 DNA reads TGTGCCAGCAGCCTGATGGGGGCGGTCGCGGATACGCAGTATTTT. Translating gives CASSLMGAVADTQYF.

The CDR3: CAIGQQGNTEAFF. The CDR3 DNA reads TGTGCCATCGGCCAACAGGGCAACACTGAAGCTTTCTTT. The chain has TRBV10-3 and TRBJ1-1, with D perhaps TRBD1 (6 bases). V was cut by 8 bases and J by 2 bases, with 12 bases left in between. The germline V gene encodes CDR1 ENHRY and CDR2 SYGVKD. The length of the CDR3 is 13 residues.

This chain links TRBV24-1 with TRBJ2-2; D unresolved. The CDR3 totals 12 residues. Germline V gene sequence: CDR1 KGHDR, CDR2 SFDVKD. V lost 2 bases and J lost 10, with 7 bases in between. CDR3 in amino acids: CATSDSHTELFF. In DNA form, the CDR3 reads TGTGCCACCAGTGATTCCCACACGGAGCTGTTTTTT.

This clone was seen only once. CDR3 protein: CASSQRRQGAYEQYF. The CDR3 coding sequence is TGTGCCAGCTCCCAAAGGAGACAGGGGGCCTACGAGCAGTACTTC. The rearrangement uses TRBV18 and TRBJ2-7, with TRBD1 matching over 9 bases. Germline trimming cut 6 bases from V and 2 bases from J; bases unmatched to any gene: 8. Per the germline V gene, CDR1 is KGHSH and CDR2 is LQKENI. CDR3 length equals 15 residues.

The rearrangement uses TRBV11-3 and TRBJ2-3, with a possible D match to TRBD2 (5 bases). Trimming left V 3 bases short and J 6 bases short, with 13 bases between. CDR1 is SGHNT, CDR2 YENEEA, per germline. This CDR3 comprises 14 residues. The CDR3 spells CASSFEGYVDTQYF. The CDR3 nucleotides are TGTGCCAGCAGCTTTGAGGGCTATGTCGATACGCAGTATTTT.

The genes are TRBV19 and TRBJ1-1; unclear D gene. The germline V gene has CDR1 LNHDA and CDR2 SQIVND (reference sequence). The ends were cut back, 3 bases at V and 1 base at J, with 6 bases in the middle. The CDR3 runs 13 residues. DNA of the CDR3: TGTGCCAGTAGTATGACAAAGAACACTGAAGCTTTCTTT. Its protein product is CASSMTKNTEAFF.

The chain employs TRBV11-3 and TRBJ1-4; the D gene is possibly TRBD1 (6 bases). The CDR3 sequence is 18 residues long. Trimming stripped 5 bases from V and 8 bases from J, with 27 bases between. Per germline, CDR1 SGHNT and CDR2 YENEEA. The CDR3 nucleotides are TGTGCCAGCAGCCCCAGGCCCTCTACGGACAGTGATGAGGAAAAACTGTTTTTT. This sequence encodes CASSPRPSTDSDEEKLFF.

In this sample, this clone turned up a few times. This rearrangement joins TRBV9 to TRBJ2-1, with TRBD2 identical over 10 bases. The CDR3 extends over 18 amino acids. The germline V gene encodes CDR1 SGDLS and CDR2 YYNGEE. V gave up 0 bases and J gave up 4 bases; unmatched junction bases: 10. The CDR3 region is CASSVGTSGELHYNEQFF. In nucleotides, the CDR3 is TGTGCCAGCAGCGTAGGAACTAGCGGGGAGCTACATTACAATGAGCAGTTCTTC.

V gene TRBV28 combines with J gene TRBJ1-2; D is unresolved. The CDR3 length is 17 residues. The germline V gene has CDR1 MDHEN and CDR2 SYDVKM. V was trimmed by 6 bases and J by 4 bases, leaving 24 bases between them. CDR3 region: CASSRMPVGRSTYGYTF. CDR3 coding DNA: TGTGCCAGCAGCCGTATGCCTGTGGGCAGGTCCACCTATGGCTACACCTTC.

The rearrangement links TRBV27 to TRBJ2-3, with TRBD2 identical over 8 bases. J lost 0 bases, V lost 6 bases, and 11 bases had no gene match. The CDR3 covers 17 residues. Germline V CDR1 and CDR2: MNHEY, SMNVEV (reference sequence). In DNA form, the CDR3 reads TGTGCCAGCAGCTTCTACGGGCTAGCGGGCAGCACAGATACGCAGTATTTT. Its protein product is CASSFYGLAGSTDTQYF.

The J gene is TRBJ2-7, the V gene TRBV7-2; tentatively, D is TRBD1 (5 bases). CDR3 size: 15 residues. From germline, CDR1 is SGHTA and CDR2 FQGNSA. V was pared by 3 bases and J by 2 bases, with 14 bases between. CDR3 loop: CASSLGPAQTYEQYF. DNA for the CDR3: TGTGCCAGCAGCTTGGGGCCAGCCCAAACCTACGAGCAGTACTTC.

The genes are TRBV5-4 and TRBJ2-2, with 10 bases lining up with TRBD1. J lost 3 bases, V lost 5 bases, and 4 bases had no gene match. CDR3 length equals 15 residues. Germline lookup yields CDR1 SGHNT and CDR2 YYREEE (reference sequence). The CDR3 is CASRTGTGDTGELFF. The CDR3 coding sequence is TGTGCCAGCAGAACCGGGACAGGGGACACCGGGGAGCTGTTTTTT.

The chain couples TRBV4-3 to TRBJ1-2; TRBD1 is a possible D gene (5 bases). The CDR3 is 14 residues long. Germline CDR1 is LGHNA and CDR2 is YSLEER. The V end was cut by 0 bases, the J end by 3 bases, with 8 bases between. The CDR3 loop reads CASSQDGGDYGYTF. DNA of the CDR3: TGCGCCAGCAGCCAAGATGGAGGGGACTATGGCTACACCTTC.

The chain carries TRBV5-1 and TRBJ1-4; 7 bases line up with TRBD1. V lost 1 base, J lost 8 bases, and 5 bases stayed unmatched. Germline CDR1 and CDR2: SGHRS and YFSETQ. The CDR3 has 14 residues. The CDR3 sequence: CASSLQGDREKLFF. The CDR3 DNA reads as TGCGCCAGCAGCTTGCAGGGGGATCGGGAAAAACTGTTTTTT. Combining the CDR3 with reference TRBV5-1 and TRBJ1-4 gives the whole variable domain KAGVTQTPRYLIKTRGQQVTLSCSPISGHRSVSWYQQTPGQGLQFLFEYFSETQRNKGNFPGRFSGRQFSNSRSEMNVSTLELGDSALYLCASSLQGDREKLFFGSGTQLSVL.

J is TRBJ2-7 and V is TRBV10-1; TRBD1 matches 9 bases. The CDR3 runs 13 residues. The junction had 3 bases not matched to a gene; V was cut back by 3 bases and J by 6 bases. Germline CDR1 reads WNHNN; CDR2 reads SYGVQD (reference sequence). CDR3 coding DNA: TGCGCCAGCAGTGAAGGACAGGGGACCGAGCAGTACTTC. This sequence encodes CASSEGQGTEQYF.

The chain links TRBV11-3 to TRBJ2-3; tentatively, D is TRBD2 (7 bases). Trimming took off 5 bases at V and 2 bases at J, with 17 bases between the two ends. The CDR3 is 16 residues long. Germline CDR1 and CDR2: SGHNT and YENEEA. The CDR3 bases are TGTGCCAGCAGCCAAGGAGGGGGGGGACCCACAGATACGCAGTATTTT. Amino acid sequence: CASSQGGGGPTDTQYF.

The rearrangement joins TRBV12-5 to TRBJ1-5; D unclear. V was clipped by 7 bases and J by 0 bases, with 13 bases between them. Germline V gives CDR1 LGHNT, CDR2 FRNRAP. CDR3 length: 15 amino acids. CDR3 coding DNA: TGTGCTAGTGCCCTCGGAGGGCTTAGCAATCAGCCCCAGCATTTT. This codes for CASALGGLSNQPQHF. The variable domain in full, with the rest retrieved from reference TRBV12-5 and TRBJ1-5, is DARVTQTPRHKVTEMGQEVTMRCQPILGHNTVFWYRQTMMQGLELLAYFRNRAPLDDSGMPKDRFSAEMPDATLATLKIQPSEPRDSAVYFCASALGGLSNQPQHFGDGTRLSIL.

V gene TRBV19 combines with J gene TRBJ1-4, with 7 positions matching TRBD1. This CDR3 is built from 13 residues. CDR1 LNHDA and CDR2 SQIVND come from the germline V gene (reference sequence). J lost 4 bases, V lost 10 bases, and 6 bases had no gene match. The CDR3 DNA reads as TGTGCCACCCGGGCAGGGGGTAATGAAAAACTGTTTTTT. Encoded protein: CATRAGGNEKLFF.

This chain uses TRBV4-2 with TRBJ1-4; the match to TRBD1 covers 11 bases. In germline, CDR1 is LGHNA, CDR2 YNFKEQ. The CDR3 extends over 17 amino acids. V dropped 3 bases and J dropped 7; count of bases not matched to a gene: 10. The CDR3 region has the DNA TGTGCCAGCAGCCAGGCTCTTCCGGGACAGGGGGTTGAAAAACTGTTTTTT. It is translated as CASSQALPGQGVEKLFF.

A few counts support this clone. The genes are TRBV7-6 and TRBJ1-5; 8 nucleotides align to TRBD1. The J segment lost 7 bases and the V segment lost 7 bases, leaving 15 bases of the junction unmatched. Germline CDR1 reads SGHVS; CDR2 reads FNYEAQ. This CDR3 has 16 residues. CDR3 residues: CASNSRPERTGQPQHF. The CDR3 DNA reads as TGTGCCAGCAACTCCCGCCCAGAGAGGACAGGGCAGCCCCAGCATTTT.

The chain recombines TRBV7-3 with TRBJ2-5; 9 nucleotides align to TRBD1. The ends lost 5 bases at V and 2 bases at J; junction bases unmatched: 6. From germline, CDR1 is SGHTA and CDR2 FQGTGA. This CDR3 is built from 15 residues. The CDR3 nucleotides read TGTGCCAGCAGCCTGACAGGGGGACCGCAAGAGACCCAGTACTTC. Amino acid sequence: CASSLTGGPQETQYF.

V usage is TRBV7-2 and J usage is TRBJ2-1; 12 bases are shared with TRBD2. This CDR3 is built from 15 residues. CDR1 is SGHTA and CDR2 is FQGNSA in the germline V gene. Unmatched junction bases numbered 1, after V lost 1 base and J lost 6 bases. CDR3 in DNA: TGTGCCAGCAGCTTAGGGACTAGCGGGGTCAATGAGCAGTTCTTC. As protein: CASSLGTSGVNEQFF.

Details on this clone: Different DNA sequences within this sample yield the same CDR3. The J gene is TRBJ1-2, the V gene TRBV2, with D hard to call. In germline, CDR1 is SNHLY, CDR2 FYNNEI. This CDR3 has 13 residues. Trimming removed 3 bases from V and 3 bases from J, with 8 bases in between. The CDR3 sequence is CASSERIYYGYTF. Written as DNA, the CDR3 is TGTGCCAGCAGTGAGAGAATTTACTATGGCTACACCTTC.

This chain links TRBV18 with TRBJ1-1; 7 nucleotides agree with TRBD1. CDR3 length equals 14 residues. J gave up 0 bases and V 4 bases, and 2 bases lay outside the gene matches. Germline CDR1 KGHSH, CDR2 LQKENI. The CDR3 loop is CASSRDRMNTEAFF. CDR3 DNA sequence: TGTGCCAGCTCACGGGACAGAATGAACACTGAAGCTTTCTTT.

The chain is built from TRBV27 and TRBJ2-3; tentative D call: TRBD2 (5 bases). The V gene lost 5 bases and the J gene lost 1 base, with 19 bases spanning the gap. The CDR3 is 17 residues long. From germline, CDR1 is MNHEY and CDR2 SMNVEV (reference sequence). CDR3 amino acids: CASSTQRLLRGTDTQYF. The CDR3, as DNA: TGTGCCAGCAGTACCCAAAGACTGCTGCGGGGCACAGATACGCAGTATTTT.

The rearrangement joins TRBV19 to TRBJ2-3, with 15 bases identical to TRBD2. The length of the CDR3 is 22 residues. The V segment lost 5 bases and the J segment 4 bases; nucleotides outside the gene matches: 22. In germline, CDR1 is LNHDA, CDR2 SQIVND (reference sequence). The CDR3 sequence is CASSQDRAPGLAGGRISDTQYF. In nucleotides, the CDR3 is TGTGCCAGTAGTCAGGACCGAGCCCCGGGACTAGCGGGGGGCCGGATATCAGATACGCAGTATTTT. Based on the CDR3 plus reference TRBV19 and TRBJ2-3, the full variable domain is DGGITQSPKYLFRKEGQNVTLSCEQNLNHDAMYWYRQDPGQGLRLIYYSQIVNDFQKGDIAEGYSVSREKKESFPLTVTSAQKNPTAFYLCASSQDRAPGLAGGRISDTQYFGPGTRLTVL.

This clone was counted a few times. The chain combines TRBV19 with TRBJ2-2, with 10 bases aligning to TRBD2. V gave up 5 bases and J gave up 4 bases; unmatched junction bases: 4. The CDR3 spans 15 residues. Germline CDR1 is LNHDA and CDR2 is SQIVND (reference sequence). For the CDR3, the DNA is TGTGCCAGTAGTTGGGCTAGCGGGGGCACCGGGGAGCTGTTTTTT. Its translation is CASSWASGGTGELFF.

The chain carries TRBV28 and TRBJ1-2; D possibly corresponds to TRBD1 (5 bases). Between the trimmed V and J ends, which lost 2 bases and 4 bases, there was a span of 11 bases. CDR3 size: 14 residues. Germline values: CDR1 MDHEN, CDR2 SYDVKM. The CDR3 region is CASSLLTVSYGYTF. CDR3 bases: TGTGCCAGCAGTTTACTGACAGTCTCCTATGGCTACACCTTC.